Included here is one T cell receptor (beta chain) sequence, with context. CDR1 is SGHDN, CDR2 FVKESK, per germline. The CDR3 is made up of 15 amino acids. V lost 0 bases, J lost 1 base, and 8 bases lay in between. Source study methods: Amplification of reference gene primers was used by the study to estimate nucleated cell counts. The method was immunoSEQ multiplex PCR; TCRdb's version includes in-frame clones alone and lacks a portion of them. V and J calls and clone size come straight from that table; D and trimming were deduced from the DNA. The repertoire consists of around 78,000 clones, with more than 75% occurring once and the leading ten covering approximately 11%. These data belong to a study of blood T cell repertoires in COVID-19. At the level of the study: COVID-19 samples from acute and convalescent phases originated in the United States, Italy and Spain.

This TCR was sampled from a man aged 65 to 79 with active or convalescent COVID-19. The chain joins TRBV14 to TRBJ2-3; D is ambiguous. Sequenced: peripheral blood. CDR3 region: CASSQDLTGTDTQYF. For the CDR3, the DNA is TGTGCCAGCAGCCAAGATCTTACAGGCACAGATACGCAGTATTTT.